These 7 T cell receptor beta chains were sequenced from one sample in a study of CD8+ T cells in alopecia areata. RNA extraction was followed by reverse transcription into cDNA, which acted as the sequencing template. Produced via immunoSEQ multiplex PCR; TCRdb's table is partial and in-frame only. The repertoire has around 190,000 clones, roughly 56% of them found once; the top ten carry about 5.3%. Specimen: CD8+ T cells sorted from blood. The source of these receptors is a human donor in good health.

The chain recombines TRBV9 with TRBJ2-1; D might be TRBD1 (5 bases). V lost 4 bases and J lost 2, with 16 bases in between. Germline V gene sequence: CDR1 SGDLS, CDR2 YYNGEE. This CDR3 contains 16 residues. The CDR3 nucleotides read TGTGCCAGCAGCCCACGGGCAGGGATACCCTACAATGAGCAGTTCTTC. It specifies CASSPRAGIPYNEQFF.

Here the CDR3 reads CAWSVRQGFIGTQYF. The CDR3 coding sequence is TGTGCCTGGAGTGTACGACAGGGGTTTATAGGTACGCAGTATTTT. The V gene is TRBV30, the J gene TRBJ2-3; 8 nucleotides agree with TRBD1. The CDR3 has 15 amino acids. V was clipped by 0 bases and J by 8 bases; unmatched bases: 10. Germline V lookup: CDR1 GTSNPN, CDR2 SVGIG (reference sequence).

V gene TRBV5-1 combines with J gene TRBJ2-1; perhaps TRBD1 as D (6 bases). The CDR3 runs to 15 residues. V lost 2 bases, J lost 8 bases, and 17 bases lay in between. The germline V gene encodes CDR1 SGHRS and CDR2 YFSETQ. The CDR3 bases are TGCGCCAGCAGCTTCGAGGTACAGGGCCGGGATGAGCAGTTCTTC. Amino acid sequence: CASSFEVQGRDEQFF.

This clone turned up a few times. The CDR3 is CASISDLNEQFF. Here the CDR3 DNA reads TGTGCCAGCATCAGCGACCTCAATGAGCAGTTCTTC. The chain has TRBV7-9 and TRBJ2-1; D gene uncertain. Germline CDR1 SEHNR, CDR2 FQNEAQ (reference sequence). With 7 bases removed from V and 6 bases from J, the gap between germline ends came to 10 bases. The CDR3 sequence is 12 residues long.

This sequence joins TRBV9 and TRBJ2-1; D gene ambiguous. Germline CDR1 is SGDLS and CDR2 is YYNGEE. The CDR3 extends over 15 amino acids. V lost 0 bases and J 6 bases, leaving 13 bases between the germline ends. The CDR3 DNA follows: TGTGCCAGCAGCGTAGAAGGAGCCCTGGTCAATGAGCAGTTCTTC. This translates into CASSVEGALVNEQFF.

This chain joins TRBV7-2 and TRBJ2-6, with a weak D call TRBD1 (5 bases). The V gene lost 6 bases and the J gene lost 2 bases, with 5 bases spanning the gap. CDR1 and CDR2 (germline): SGHTA, FQGNSA. The CDR3 runs to 13 residues. The DNA of the CDR3 is TGTGCCAGCAGAGGGGCTGGGGCCAACGTCCTGACTTTC. Protein product: CASRGAGANVLTF.

The rearrangement joins TRBV6-5 to TRBJ2-5; D is unresolved. The V gene lost 0 bases and the J gene lost 4 bases, with 9 bases spanning the gap. The CDR3 sequence is 14 residues long. CDR1 is MNHEY and CDR2 is SVGAGI in the germline V gene. The CDR3, as DNA: TGTGCCAGCAGTTACTCCGCGACTGGAGAGACCCAGTACTTC. This translates into CASSYSATGETQYF.